The 31 T cell receptor beta chains below all came from one sample that was sequenced in a study of molecular identifiers for immune sequencing clone quantification (dated by TCRdb to between 2018 and 2020). Libraries were prepared through PCR. Sequencer: Illumina HiSeq 4000. TCRdb redid the processing of the public reads, applying fastp at Q25 and MiXCR, and retained in-frame beta chains. For every CDR3 protein sequence, its rows merge into one entry that carries the most common genes and DNA. The sample contains about 640,000 distinct CDR3 sequences, 15% to 20% of them found a single time. The biggest ten clones account for 0.85% of the sample. Material: naive CD8+ T cells from blood, with Jurkat cell RNA spiked in. Explained via the paper, the cell subset or site label denotes: FACS-sorted CD8+CD4-CCR7+CD45RA+ naive T cells. All receptors derive from a human donor in good health. Some libraries in this study had Jurkat cell RNA spiked in.

The V call is TRBV7-6, the J call TRBJ2-2; D may be TRBD1 (6 bases). The V end lost 1 base, the J end lost 0 bases, and 21 bases lay between the germline ends. This CDR3 comprises 20 residues. Germline CDR1 is SGHVS and CDR2 is FNYEAQ. The CDR3 nucleotides read TGTGCCAGCAGCTTAGTCCGGACAGCGGTTAAGGGCCCGAACACCGGGGAGCTGTTTTTT. Translating it yields CASSLVRTAVKGPNTGELFF.

This clonotype was detected ten times or more. CDR3 nucleotides: TGTGCCAGCAGTTTACCCCCCGGGACCCCGAGCAACATTCAGTACTTC. Its protein product is CASSLPPGTPSNIQYF. The rearrangement links TRBV12-3 or TRBV12-4 to TRBJ2-4; the D call may be TRBD1 or TRBD2 (5 bases each). V lost 2 bases to trimming and J lost 7 bases, with 18 bases between them. CDR3 length equals 16 residues.

This clonotype was seen repeatedly, ten times or more. This rearrangement joins TRBV28 to TRBJ2-1; 12 nucleotides line up with TRBD2. CDR1 and CDR2 from the germline V gene are MDHEN and SYDVKM. This CDR3 spans 14 amino acids. V lost 2 bases and J lost 9; bases outside the gene matches: 2. The CDR3 DNA follows: TGTGCCAGCAGTTTACTAGCGGGAGGGGGTGAGCAGTTCTTC. Amino acid sequence: CASSLLAGGGEQFF.

This clonotype showed up many times. This rearrangement joins TRBV28 to TRBJ2-3, with TRBD1 identical over 9 bases. V shed 10 bases and J 4 bases; nucleotides not matched to a gene: 9. Germline V lookup: CDR1 MDHEN, CDR2 SYDVKM. The length of the CDR3 is 14 residues. Here the CDR3 reads CATGGTGLPDTQYF. The CDR3 nucleotides read TGTGCCACCGGCGGGACAGGGTTACCAGATACGCAGTATTTT.

With regard to this clonotype: Here the CDR3 omits its conserved ending phenylalanine or tryptophan, so a read error is the likely source. The chain has TRBV20-1 and TRBJ1-3, with a weak D call TRBD1 (6 bases). The V end was cut by 3 bases, the J end by 0 bases, with 24 bases between. Germline V gives CDR1 DFQATT, CDR2 SNEGSKA (reference sequence). The CDR3 covers 19 residues. The CDR3: CSASRGGYQGTSSGNTIYL. The CDR3 nucleotides read TGCAGTGCTAGCAGGGGAGGGTACCAGGGGACGAGCTCTGGAAACACCATATATCTT.

A few counts support this clonotype. The J gene is TRBJ2-7, the V gene TRBV7-7, with a possible D match to TRBD1 (6 bases). With 4 bases removed from V and 3 bases from J, the gap between germline ends came to 13 bases. The CDR3 runs to 14 residues. Germline V gene lookup returns CDR1 SSHAT and CDR2 FNYEAQ (reference sequence). CDR3 DNA sequence: TGTGCCAGCAGCTACCAGGGGTTCGGCTACGAGCAGTACTTC. Protein sequence: CASSYQGFGYEQYF.

There are many counts of this clonotype. The V call is TRBV5-1, the J call TRBJ2-5; 7 bases are shared with TRBD2. Germline V lookup: CDR1 SGHRS, CDR2 YFSETQ. Trimming cost V 0 bases and J 2 bases; bases outside gene matches: 4. This CDR3 has 15 residues. CDR3 amino acids: CASSLGGRAQETQYF. The CDR3 DNA sequence: TGCGCCAGCAGCTTGGGCGGGAGAGCTCAAGAGACCCAGTACTTC.

The gene calls are TRBV20-1 and TRBJ2-7; no reliable D call. CDR1 and CDR2 (germline): DFQATT, SNEGSKA (reference sequence). The CDR3 has 11 residues. V was pared by 1 base and J by 5 bases, with 6 bases between. The CDR3 DNA is TGCAGTGCTAGAGTCATCAACGAGCAGTACTTC. This translates into CSARVINEQYF.

The chain links TRBV20-1 to TRBJ2-3; D possibly corresponds to TRBD2 (6 bases). In germline, CDR1 is DFQATT, CDR2 SNEGSKA (reference sequence). With 6 bases removed from V and 0 bases from J, the gap between germline ends came to 16 bases. The CDR3 consists of 15 residues. The CDR3 bases are TGCAGTGCACTAAACGGGGGAGATAGCACAGATACGCAGTATTTT. This gives the protein CSALNGGDSTDTQYF.

On this clonotype itself: This could be a read error, since a much larger clone is one nucleotide away. The rearrangement links TRBV4-3 to TRBJ1-4; the D is unclear. The CDR3 has 17 residues. V shed 4 bases and J shed 6 bases, with 21 bases lying between them. The germline CDR1 and CDR2 sequences are LGHNA and YSLEER. The CDR3 protein is CASSRETKGSRDEKLFF. CDR3 nucleotides: TGCGCCAGCAGCCGAGAAACCAAGGGAAGCAGAGATGAAAAACTGTTTTTT.

This clonotype has a count of ten or more. This sequence joins TRBV20-1 and TRBJ2-3, with 14 positions matching TRBD2. The junction had 18 bases not matched to a gene; V was cut back by 5 bases and J by 8 bases. Germline assignment: CDR1 DFQATT and CDR2 SNEGSKA (reference sequence). This CDR3 spans 18 amino acids. DNA for the CDR3: TGCAGTGCTGAGGGACTAGCGGGGGTTCTTTCGGGTGGGGCTACGCAGTATTTT. Translation: CSAEGLAGVLSGGATQYF.

On this clonotype itself: Given a much more abundant clone one base away, this may be a read error. The chain combines TRBV7-6 with TRBJ2-3, with TRBD2 matching over 8 bases. Germline V gene data show CDR1 as SGHVS and CDR2 as FNYEAQ. This CDR3 comprises 18 residues. V lost 2 bases to trimming and J lost 0 bases; unmatched junction nucleotides: 10. The CDR3, as DNA: TGTGCCAGCAGCTTACGCCTAGCGGGCACTTCAAGCACAGATACGCAGTATTTT. It yields the protein CASSLRLAGTSSTDTQYF.

This clonotype was seen at least ten times. The rearrangement uses TRBV25-1 and TRBJ2-5, with unresolved D. V was pared by 3 bases and J by 0 bases, with 11 bases between. This CDR3 is 15 amino acids long. CDR1 and CDR2 (germline): MGHDK, SYGVNS. CDR3 in amino acids: CASSDRSAYQETQYF. The CDR3 DNA sequence: TGTGCCAGCAGTGATAGGTCTGCGTACCAAGAGACCCAGTACTTC.

This clonotype was counted between two and nine times. The rearrangement links TRBV19 to TRBJ1-1; TRBD1 matches 8 bases. CDR3 length: 16 amino acids. CDR1 and CDR2 from the germline V gene are LNHDA and SQIVND (reference sequence). Trimming removed 4 bases from V and 3 bases from J; junction bases left unmatched: 10. The CDR3 region is CASSTSGGAVDTEAFF. As DNA, the CDR3 is TGTGCCAGTAGTACCTCAGGGGGCGCGGTAGACACTGAAGCTTTCTTT.

This rearrangement joins TRBV10-3 to TRBJ2-7; 8 bases are shared with TRBD1. J lost 4 bases, V lost 6 bases, and 8 bases had no gene match. Germline lookup yields CDR1 ENHRY and CDR2 SYGVKD. The CDR3 loop spans 14 amino acids. The CDR3, as DNA: TGTGCCATCAGCCTGGGACAGGAGATATACGAGCAGTACTTC. Its translation: CAISLGQEIYEQYF.

This clonotype was detected only a few times. The genes are TRBV4-3 and TRBJ2-3; TRBD2 aligns across 12 bases. After removal of 0 bases from V and 8 bases from J, the junction contained 12 bases not matched to a gene. CDR3 length: 18 amino acids. Germline lookup yields CDR1 LGHNA and CDR2 YSLEER. This CDR3 reads CASSQEWTSGDWGGTQYF. CDR3 bases: TGCGCCAGCAGCCAAGAGTGGACTAGCGGGGACTGGGGTGGTACGCAGTATTTT.

This clonotype has just a few counts. The chain is built from TRBV20-1 and TRBJ2-1, with a weak D call TRBD2 (6 bases). Germline V gene sequence: CDR1 DFQATT, CDR2 SNEGSKA (reference sequence). The CDR3 covers 15 residues. V shed 0 bases and J shed 8 bases, with 17 bases lying between them. CDR3 nucleotides: TGCAGTGCTAGAGATGGGGGGAAGGGATGGGATGAGCAGTTCTTC. Protein: CSARDGGKGWDEQFF.

The rearrangement uses TRBV11-2 and TRBJ2-7; unclear D gene. The V end was cut by 0 bases, the J end by 2 bases, with 17 bases between. Germline assignment: CDR1 SGHAT and CDR2 FQNNGV. This CDR3 is 17 amino acids long. In nucleotides, the CDR3 is TGTGCCAGCAGCTTAGAGGTACGGCAGCGAGCGACCTACGAGCAGTACTTC. This codes for CASSLEVRQRATYEQYF.

Concerning this clonotype: Being one base from a much bigger clone, this may be a read error. The chain joins TRBV5-6 to TRBJ1-2; 8 positions agree with TRBD1. This CDR3 comprises 18 residues. Germline values: CDR1 SGHDT, CDR2 YYEEEE. CDR3 nucleotides: TGTGCCTGCAGCAACCCGGAAGAGACAGGGGCGCGTGTATATGGCTACACCTTC. This translates into CACSNPEETGARVYGYTF.

A few counts support this clonotype. V usage is TRBV5-4 and J usage is TRBJ2-2, with 8 bases matching TRBD2. The CDR3 has 14 amino acids. The germline V gene has CDR1 SGHNT and CDR2 YYREEE (reference sequence). Trimming at V came to 3 bases and at J to 6 bases, leaving 4 bases not matched to a gene. The CDR3 region has the DNA TGTGCCAGCAGCTCGGGACTAGTACCCGGGGAGCTGTTTTTT. Translation: CASSSGLVPGELFF.

On this clonotype itself: The final CDR3 position lacks the conserved phenylalanine or tryptophan, pointing to a likely read error. This chain joins TRBV5-1 and TRBJ2-7, with 7 nucleotides matching TRBD1. Germline lookup yields CDR1 SGHRS and CDR2 YFSETQ. This CDR3 spans 13 amino acids. Here the CDR3 reads CASSLGTGHEQYS. The CDR3 DNA reads as TGCGCCAGCAGCTTGGGGACAGGCCACGAACAGTACTCC.

Ten or more counts support this clonotype. The chain links TRBV19 to TRBJ2-7, with 7 bases matching TRBD2. This CDR3 spans 13 amino acids. Germline V gives CDR1 LNHDA, CDR2 SQIVND (reference sequence). V dropped 2 bases and J dropped 5; count of bases not matched to a gene: 3. CDR3 sequence reads: CASSITAGNEQYF. Written as DNA, the CDR3 is TGTGCCAGTAGTATAACAGCGGGGAACGAGCAGTACTTC.

The sample holds many counts of this clonotype. This chain uses TRBV7-9 with TRBJ2-1; possibly TRBD2 for D (6 bases). Between the trimmed V and J ends, which lost 8 bases and 6 bases, there was a span of 20 bases. The CDR3 covers 15 residues. The germline gives CDR1 SEHNR, CDR2 FQNEAQ (reference sequence). In nucleotides, the CDR3 is TGTGCCAGCGCCGGGGGTCCCCTGGTTTCCAATGAGCAGTTCTTC. Its protein product is CASAGGPLVSNEQFF.

This clonotype occurred many times. CDR3 sequence: CAWSVLSRIYLDTQYF. The CDR3 DNA is TGTGCCTGGAGTGTACTTTCTAGAATTTACTTAGATACGCAGTATTTT. The rearrangement links TRBV30 to TRBJ2-3; no clear D. CDR1 is GTSNPN, CDR2 SVGIG, per germline (reference sequence). V was trimmed by 0 bases and J by 5 bases, leaving 18 bases between them. This CDR3 region has 16 residues.

CDR3 residues: CASSPETIQPASGEQYF. The CDR3, as DNA: TGTGCCAGCAGTCCCGAGACCATCCAACCTGCCAGTGGAGAGCAGTACTTC. The chain uses TRBV27 and TRBJ2-7, with D unresolved. The CDR3 length is 17 residues. CDR1 MNHEY and CDR2 SMNVEV come from the germline V gene (reference sequence). Trimming stripped 5 bases from V and 7 bases from J, with 27 bases between.

At least ten counts were recorded for this clonotype. This chain joins TRBV9 and TRBJ2-7; 11 bases map to TRBD2. Looked up from germline, CDR1 is SGDLS and CDR2 is YYNGEE. The ends lost 0 bases at V and 3 bases at J; junction bases unmatched: 5. The CDR3 is made up of 16 amino acids. The CDR3 sequence: CASSVGGLAGIYEQYF. The CDR3 nucleotides read TGTGCCAGCAGCGTAGGTGGACTAGCGGGTATCTACGAGCAGTACTTC.

This clonotype has ten or more counts. The chain joins TRBV5-1 to TRBJ1-1, with D unclear. This CDR3 spans 15 amino acids. V was clipped by 0 bases and J by 1 base, with 10 bases between them. From germline, CDR1 is SGHRS and CDR2 YFSETQ. CDR3 in amino acids: CASSLAGPSNTEAFF. CDR3 bases: TGCGCCAGCAGCTTGGCAGGACCGTCGAACACTGAAGCTTTCTTT.

A note on this clonotype: Given a much more abundant clone one base away, this may be a read error. The CDR3 end shows no conserved phenylalanine or tryptophan, and so a read error is likely. The chain uses TRBV5-5 and TRBJ1-1, with a weak D call TRBD1 (6 bases). Trimming shortened V by 2 bases and J by 2 bases, and 7 bases separated the two germline ends. Germline loops: CDR1 SGHKS, CDR2 YYEKEE (reference sequence). This CDR3 is built from 13 residues. DNA for the CDR3: TGTGCCAGCAGCTTTGGGACAAACACTGAAGCTTTCTCT. Amino acid sequence: CASSFGTNTEAFS.

This clonotype has just a few counts. This chain connects TRBV27 to TRBJ2-3; D is uncertain. This CDR3 comprises 13 residues. Germline CDR1 reads MNHEY; CDR2 reads SMNVEV (reference sequence). Trimming removed 5 bases at V and 5 bases at J, with 11 bases between. CDR3 in DNA: TGTGCCAGCAGTCCCCCGTGGGGAGATACGCAGTATTTT. This encodes CASSPPWGDTQYF.

There are many counts of this clonotype. The chain is built from TRBV7-9 and TRBJ1-2; D not certain. Deletions cut 0 bases from V and 1 base from J, with 6 bases between. Germline CDR1 and CDR2: SEHNR and FQNEAQ (reference sequence). CDR3 length: 14 amino acids. CDR3: CASSLAGVNYGYTF. CDR3 coding DNA: TGTGCCAGCAGCTTAGCAGGAGTTAACTATGGCTACACCTTC.

For this clonotype: It may be a read error: a sequence one base away is much more abundant. The V gene is TRBV20-1, the J gene TRBJ2-7; D perhaps matches TRBD2 (5 bases). The CDR3 spans 14 residues. Germline V gives CDR1 DFQATT, CDR2 SNEGSKA (reference sequence). Trimming pared 5 bases from V and 2 bases from J, leaving 16 bases between. DNA for the CDR3: TGCAGTGCTCCGATGGCTAGCAGTCCCTACGAGCAGTACTTC. It specifies CSAPMASSPYEQYF.